These T cell receptor beta chains were read from a single sample in a study of control samples from healthy donors and cancer patients. The protocol was immunoSEQ multiplex PCR, while the TCRdb copy is restricted to in-frame clones and leaves out a portion. The table lists 100,000 to 150,000 clones, over 80% of them singletons, with approximately 0.57% in the top ten. Sequenced sample: PBMCs. The receptor set was obtained from a man older than 75 with head and neck cancer. Each CDR3 is given with its conserved first and last residue. D genes are given only for firm matches. Expanded clones are given a class, and other clones once, few, many or no size at all.

clone size: NA
V gene: TRBV30
D gene: TRBD1
CDR3 length: 14
J gene: TRBJ2-4
CDR3 protein: CAWSAQGAKNIQYF
CDR3 DNA: TGTGCCTGGAGTGCACAGGGGGCGAAAAACATTCAGTACTTC

clone size: NA
V gene: TRBV30
D gene: NA
CDR3 length: 13
J gene: TRBJ1-6
CDR3 protein: CAWSGQLNSPLHF
CDR3 DNA: TGTGCCTGGAGCGGACAGTTGAATTCACCCCTCCACTTT

clone size: NA
V gene: TRBV27
D gene: NA
CDR3 length: 13
J gene: TRBJ2-3
CDR3 protein: CASSLSGTDTQYF
CDR3 DNA: TGTGCCAGCAGTTTATCGGGCACAGATACGCAGTATTTT

clone size: NA
V gene: TRBV6-2/TRBV6-3
D gene: NA
CDR3 length: 19
J gene: TRBJ2-2
CDR3 protein: CASSYSIDPGDPNTGELFF
CDR3 DNA: TGTGCCAGCAGTTACTCGATAGACCCAGGGGACCCTAACACCGGGGAGCTGTTTTTT

clone size: NA
V gene: TRBV6-1
D gene: NA
CDR3 length: 14
J gene: TRBJ1-2
CDR3 protein: CASSEVERGKGYTF
CDR3 DNA: TGTGCCAGCAGTGAAGTCGAAAGGGGCAAGGGCTACACCTTC

clone size: NA
V gene: TRBV9
D gene: NA
CDR3 length: 15
J gene: TRBJ2-3
CDR3 protein: CASSVARLAADTQYF
CDR3 DNA: TGTGCCAGCAGCGTAGCAAGGCTAGCCGCAGATACGCAGTATTTT

clone size: NA
V gene: TRBV29-1
D gene: NA
CDR3 length: 13
J gene: TRBJ1-2
CDR3 protein: CSVDYFREGGYTF
CDR3 DNA: TGCAGCGTTGATTATTTCAGGGAGGGCGGCTACACCTTC

clone size: NA
V gene: TRBV6-4
D gene: TRBD2
CDR3 length: 18
J gene: TRBJ2-3
CDR3 protein: CASSDSITTSGDTDTQYF
CDR3 DNA: TGTGCCAGCAGTGACTCGATTACGACTAGCGGCGACACAGATACGCAGTATTTT

clone size: NA
V gene: TRBV10-3
D gene: TRBD1
CDR3 length: 17
J gene: TRBJ1-5
CDR3 protein: CAIGAGGGLGSNQPQHF
CDR3 DNA: TGTGCCATCGGGGCAGGGGGCGGTTTAGGTAGCAATCAGCCCCAGCATTTT

clone size: NA
V gene: TRBV7-6
D gene: NA
CDR3 length: 15
J gene: TRBJ2-2
CDR3 protein: CASSLVSGETGELFF
CDR3 DNA: TGTGCCAGCAGCTTAGTCTCGGGGGAGACCGGGGAGCTGTTTTTT

clone size: NA
V gene: TRBV5-8
D gene: NA
CDR3 length: 17
J gene: TRBJ1-2
CDR3 protein: CASSHWGRGQANYGYTF
CDR3 DNA: TGTGCCAGCAGCCATTGGGGGAGGGGACAAGCTAACTATGGCTACACCTTC

clone size: NA
V gene: TRBV7-9
D gene: NA
CDR3 length: 14
J gene: TRBJ2-1
CDR3 protein: CASSSNRAGNEQFF
CDR3 DNA: TGTGCCAGCAGCTCGAACCGGGCCGGAAATGAGCAGTTCTTC

clone size: NA
V gene: TRBV5-1
D gene: TRBD2
CDR3 length: 13
J gene: TRBJ2-7
CDR3 protein: CASRPGLAGEQYF
CDR3 DNA: TGCGCCAGCAGGCCTGGACTAGCGGGGGAGCAGTACTTC

clone size: NA
V gene: TRBV6-5
D gene: TRBD2
CDR3 length: 15
J gene: TRBJ2-7
CDR3 protein: CASMTSGGPGYEQYF
CDR3 DNA: TGTGCCAGCATGACTAGCGGGGGGCCGGGATACGAGCAGTACTTC

clone size: NA
V gene: TRBV5-1
D gene: TRBD1
CDR3 length: 16
J gene: TRBJ1-4
CDR3 protein: CASSWGPNRGPEKLFF
CDR3 DNA: TGCGCCAGCAGCTGGGGACCTAACAGGGGTCCTGAAAAACTGTTTTTT

clone size: NA
V gene: TRBV11-3
D gene: TRBD1
CDR3 length: 14
J gene: TRBJ2-5
CDR3 protein: CASSIKDRGKTQYF
CDR3 DNA: TGTGCCAGCAGCATCAAAGACAGGGGTAAGACCCAGTACTTC

clone size: NA
V gene: TRBV6-6
D gene: NA
CDR3 length: 14
J gene: TRBJ1-4
CDR3 protein: CASSSGAANEKLFF
CDR3 DNA: TGTGCCAGCAGTTCCGGGGCGGCTAATGAAAAACTGTTTTTT

clone size: once
V gene: TRBV19
D gene: NA
CDR3 length: 12
J gene: TRBJ1-5
CDR3 protein: CASSIQLQPQHF
CDR3 DNA: TGTGCCAGTAGTATACAGCTTCAGCCCCAGCATTTT

clone size: once
V gene: TRBV4-2
D gene: NA
CDR3 length: 15
J gene: TRBJ2-5
CDR3 protein: CASSQGVTSYETQYF
CDR3 DNA: TGTGCCAGCAGCCAAGGGGTTACTAGCTATGAGACCCAGTACTTC

clone size: NA
V gene: TRBV19
D gene: NA
CDR3 length: 11
J gene: TRBJ2-1
CDR3 protein: CASSTNSWQFF
CDR3 DNA: TGTGCCAGTAGTACCAACAGTTGGCAGTTCTTC

clone size: NA
V gene: TRBV3-1/TRBV3-2
D gene: NA
CDR3 length: 18
J gene: TRBJ2-3
CDR3 protein: CASSQDPPRYSSTDTQYF
CDR3 DNA: TGTGCCAGCAGCCAAGATCCCCCCAGATACTCTAGCACAGATACGCAGTATTTT

clone size: once
V gene: TRBV5-4
D gene: NA
CDR3 length: 13
J gene: TRBJ1-2
CDR3 protein: CASSFEKSYGYTF
CDR3 DNA: TGTGCCAGCAGCTTTGAAAAGTCATATGGCTACACCTTC

clone size: NA
V gene: TRBV3-1/TRBV3-2
D gene: NA
CDR3 length: 15
J gene: TRBJ2-7
CDR3 protein: CASSQGWGKDYEQYF
CDR3 DNA: TGTGCCAGCAGCCAAGGTTGGGGGAAGGACTACGAGCAGTACTTC

clone size: NA
V gene: TRBV12-3/TRBV12-4
D gene: TRBD1
CDR3 length: 13
J gene: TRBJ1-2
CDR3 protein: CASSPGQPYGYTF
CDR3 DNA: TGTGCCAGCAGCCCGGGACAGCCCTATGGCTACACCTTC